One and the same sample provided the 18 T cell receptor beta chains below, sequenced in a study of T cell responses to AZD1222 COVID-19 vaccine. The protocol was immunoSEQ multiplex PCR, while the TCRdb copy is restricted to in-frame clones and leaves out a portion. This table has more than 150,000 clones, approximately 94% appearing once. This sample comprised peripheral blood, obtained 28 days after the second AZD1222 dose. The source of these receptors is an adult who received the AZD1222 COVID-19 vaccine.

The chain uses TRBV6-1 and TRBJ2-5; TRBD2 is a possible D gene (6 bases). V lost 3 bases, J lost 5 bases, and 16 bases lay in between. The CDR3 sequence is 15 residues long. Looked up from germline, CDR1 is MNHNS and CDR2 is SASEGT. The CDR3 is CASSDPSAPPETQYF. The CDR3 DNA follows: TGTGCCAGCAGTGACCCTAGCGCGCCGCCGGAGACCCAGTACTTC.

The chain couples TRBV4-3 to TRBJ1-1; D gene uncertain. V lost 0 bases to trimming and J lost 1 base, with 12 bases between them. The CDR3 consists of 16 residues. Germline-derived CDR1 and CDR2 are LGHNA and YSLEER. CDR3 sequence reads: CASSQDRGRTNTEAFF. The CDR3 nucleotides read TGCGCCAGCAGCCAAGATCGTGGGCGGACGAACACTGAAGCTTTCTTT.

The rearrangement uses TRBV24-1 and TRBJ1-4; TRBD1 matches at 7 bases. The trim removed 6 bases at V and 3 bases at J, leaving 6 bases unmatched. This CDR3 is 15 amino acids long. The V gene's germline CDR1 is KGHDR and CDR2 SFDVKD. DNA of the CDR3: TGTGCCACCAGTTCCCGACAGGGCGCTAATGAAAAACTGTTTTTT. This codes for CATSSRQGANEKLFF.

The CDR3 coding sequence is TGCGCCAGCAGCTTGACGACAGGGGGCGTGAACACTGAAGCTTTCTTT. Its translation is CASSLTTGGVNTEAFF. The chain carries TRBV4-3 and TRBJ1-1; 10 bases agree with TRBD1. Germline lookup yields CDR1 LGHNA and CDR2 YSLEER. This CDR3 is built from 16 residues. V shed 5 bases and J 0 bases; nucleotides not matched to a gene: 6.

The CDR3 region is CASLDRANEKLFF. The CDR3 DNA reads TGTGCCAGTTTGGACAGGGCTAATGAAAAACTGTTTTTT. The chain couples TRBV19 to TRBJ1-4; TRBD1 matches at 8 bases. Looked up from germline, CDR1 is LNHDA and CDR2 is SQIVND (reference sequence). V lost 8 bases to trimming and J lost 3 bases; unmatched junction nucleotides: 2. CDR3 length equals 13 residues.

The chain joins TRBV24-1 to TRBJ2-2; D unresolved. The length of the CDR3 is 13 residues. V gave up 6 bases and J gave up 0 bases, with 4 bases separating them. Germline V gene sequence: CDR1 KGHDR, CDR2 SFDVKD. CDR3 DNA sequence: TGTGCCACCAGTCAGACGAACACCGGGGAGCTGTTTTTT. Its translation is CATSQTNTGELFF.

Here the CDR3 DNA reads TGTGCCAGCAGTCGATTGCGGGATCGGGGAAAACTGTTTTTT. It codes for CASSRLRDRGKLFF. V and J are TRBV28 and TRBJ1-4; D uncertain. There are 14 residues in the CDR3. V lost 5 bases to trimming and J lost 10 bases, with 17 bases between them. Germline loops: CDR1 MDHEN, CDR2 SYDVKM.

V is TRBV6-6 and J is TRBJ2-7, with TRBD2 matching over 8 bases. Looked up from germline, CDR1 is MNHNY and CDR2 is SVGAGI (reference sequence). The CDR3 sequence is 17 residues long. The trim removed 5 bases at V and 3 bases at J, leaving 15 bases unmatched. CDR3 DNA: TGTGCCAGCAGTCGAACGAGCGGGGGAGCTTTTGGCTACGAGCAGTACTTC. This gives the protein CASSRTSGGAFGYEQYF.

The CDR3 nucleotides read TGCGCCAGCAGCCAGACAAGACAGGGAATCTATGGCTACACCTTC. Its translation: CASSQTRQGIYGYTF. The chain joins TRBV4-1 to TRBJ1-2; 7 bases are a match to TRBD1. The germline V gene has CDR1 MGHRA and CDR2 YSYEKL. The CDR3 totals 15 residues. V lost 3 bases, J lost 4 bases, and 8 bases stayed unmatched.

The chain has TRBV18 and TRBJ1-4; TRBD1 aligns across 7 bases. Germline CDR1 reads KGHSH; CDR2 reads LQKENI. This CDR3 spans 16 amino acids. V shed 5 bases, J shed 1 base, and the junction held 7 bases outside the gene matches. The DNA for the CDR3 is TGTGCCAGCTCAGGCGACAGGGTCGGAACTAATGAAAAACTGTTTTTT. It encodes CASSGDRVGTNEKLFF. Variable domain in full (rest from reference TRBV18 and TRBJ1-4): NAGVMQNPRHLVRRRGQEARLRCSPMKGHSHVYWYRQLPEEGLKFMVYLQKENIIDESGMPKERFSAEFPKEGPSILRIQQVVRGDSAAYFCASSGDRVGTNEKLFFGSGTQLSVL.

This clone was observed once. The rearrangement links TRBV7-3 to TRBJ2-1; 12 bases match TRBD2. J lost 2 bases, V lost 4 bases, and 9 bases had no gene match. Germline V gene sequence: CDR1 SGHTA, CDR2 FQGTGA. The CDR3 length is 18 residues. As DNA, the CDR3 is TGTGCCAGCAGCTCCCGAGCTAGCGGGAGGGAGGCCTACAATGAGCAGTTCTTC. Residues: CASSSRASGREAYNEQFF.

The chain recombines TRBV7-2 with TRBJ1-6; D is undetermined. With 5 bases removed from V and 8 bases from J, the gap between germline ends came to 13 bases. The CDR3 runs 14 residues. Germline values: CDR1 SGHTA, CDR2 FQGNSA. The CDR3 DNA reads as TGTGCCAGCAGCCCTCAAACATGGGATTCACCCCTCCACTTT. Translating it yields CASSPQTWDSPLHF.

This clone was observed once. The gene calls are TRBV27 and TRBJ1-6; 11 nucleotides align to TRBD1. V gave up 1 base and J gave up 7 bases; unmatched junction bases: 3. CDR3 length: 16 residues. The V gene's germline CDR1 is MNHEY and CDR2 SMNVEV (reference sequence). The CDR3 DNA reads TGTGCCAGCAGTTTATGGACAGGGGGCAGGAATTCACCCCTCCACTTT. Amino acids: CASSLWTGGRNSPLHF.

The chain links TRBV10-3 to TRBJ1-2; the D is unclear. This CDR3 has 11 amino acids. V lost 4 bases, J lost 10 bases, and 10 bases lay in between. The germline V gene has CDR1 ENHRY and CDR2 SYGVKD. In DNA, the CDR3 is TGTGCCATCAGTGTAGGAAGATACTACACCTTC. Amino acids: CAISVGRYYTF.

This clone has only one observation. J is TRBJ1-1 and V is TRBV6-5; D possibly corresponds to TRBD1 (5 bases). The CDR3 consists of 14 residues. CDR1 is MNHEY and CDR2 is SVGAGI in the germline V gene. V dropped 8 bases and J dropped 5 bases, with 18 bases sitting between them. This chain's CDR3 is CASGLGESGTEAFF. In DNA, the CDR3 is TGTGCCAGCGGACTGGGAGAGTCAGGGACTGAAGCTTTCTTT.

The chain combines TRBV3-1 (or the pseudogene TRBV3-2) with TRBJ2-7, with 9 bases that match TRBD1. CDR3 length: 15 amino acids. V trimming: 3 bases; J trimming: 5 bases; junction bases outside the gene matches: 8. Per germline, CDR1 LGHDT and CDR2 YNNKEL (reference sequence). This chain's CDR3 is CASSQKGTGYNEQYF. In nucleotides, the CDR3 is TGTGCCAGCAGCCAGAAGGGGACAGGGTATAACGAGCAGTACTTC.

The CDR3 coding sequence is TGTGCCAGCAGCTCCAATAGCGGGGGGCACTTCACAGATACGCAGTATTTT. It specifies CASSSNSGGHFTDTQYF. The chain recombines TRBV7-9 with TRBJ2-3; TRBD2 matches 10 bases. Germline CDR1 reads SEHNR; CDR2 reads FQNEAQ (reference sequence). The ends lost 4 bases at V and 2 bases at J; junction bases unmatched: 9. The CDR3 extends over 17 amino acids.

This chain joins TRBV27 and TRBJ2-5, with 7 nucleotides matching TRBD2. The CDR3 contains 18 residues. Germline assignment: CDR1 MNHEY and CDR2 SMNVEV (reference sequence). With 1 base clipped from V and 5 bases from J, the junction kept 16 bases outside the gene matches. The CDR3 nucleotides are TGTGCCAGCAGTTTATATCGGGAGTGGACTAGTATACGGGAGACCCAGTACTTC. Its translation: CASSLYREWTSIRETQYF.